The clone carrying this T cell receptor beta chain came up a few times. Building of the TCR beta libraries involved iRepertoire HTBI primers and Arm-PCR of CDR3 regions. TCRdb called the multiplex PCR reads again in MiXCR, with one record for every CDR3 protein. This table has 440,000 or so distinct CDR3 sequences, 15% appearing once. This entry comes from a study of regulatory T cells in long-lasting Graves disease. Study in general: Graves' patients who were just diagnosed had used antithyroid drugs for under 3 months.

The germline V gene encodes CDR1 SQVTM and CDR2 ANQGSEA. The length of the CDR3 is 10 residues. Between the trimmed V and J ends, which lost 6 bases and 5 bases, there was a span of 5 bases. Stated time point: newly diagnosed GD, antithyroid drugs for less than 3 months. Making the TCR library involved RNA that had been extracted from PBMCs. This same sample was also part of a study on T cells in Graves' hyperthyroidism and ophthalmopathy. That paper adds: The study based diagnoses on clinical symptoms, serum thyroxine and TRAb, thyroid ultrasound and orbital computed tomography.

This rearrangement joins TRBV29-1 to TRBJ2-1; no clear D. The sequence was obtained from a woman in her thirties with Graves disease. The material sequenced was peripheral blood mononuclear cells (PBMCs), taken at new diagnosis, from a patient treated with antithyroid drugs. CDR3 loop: CSVGNNEQFF. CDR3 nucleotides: TGCAGCGTAGGTAACAATGAGCAGTTCTTC.